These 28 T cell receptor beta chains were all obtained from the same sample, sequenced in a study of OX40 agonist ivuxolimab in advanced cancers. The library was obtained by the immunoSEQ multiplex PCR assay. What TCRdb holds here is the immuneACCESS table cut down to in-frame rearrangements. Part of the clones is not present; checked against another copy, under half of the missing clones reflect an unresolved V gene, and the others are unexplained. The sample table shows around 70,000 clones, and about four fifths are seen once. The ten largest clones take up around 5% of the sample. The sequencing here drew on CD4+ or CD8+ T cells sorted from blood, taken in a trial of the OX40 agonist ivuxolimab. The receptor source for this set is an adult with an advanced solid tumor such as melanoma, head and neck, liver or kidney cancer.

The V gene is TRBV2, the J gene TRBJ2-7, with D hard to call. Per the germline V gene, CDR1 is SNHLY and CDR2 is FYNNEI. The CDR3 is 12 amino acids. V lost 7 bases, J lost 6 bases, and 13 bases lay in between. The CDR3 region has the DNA TGTGCCAGCACTTACGGCCTGGGCGAGCAGTACTTC. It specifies CASTYGLGEQYF.

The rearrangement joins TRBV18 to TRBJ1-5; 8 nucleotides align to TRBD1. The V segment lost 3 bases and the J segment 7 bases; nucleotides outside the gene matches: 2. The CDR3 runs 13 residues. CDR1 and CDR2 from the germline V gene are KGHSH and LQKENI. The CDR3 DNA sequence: TGTGCCAGCTCACCGGACAGGGAGCAGCCCCAGCATTTT. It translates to CASSPDREQPQHF. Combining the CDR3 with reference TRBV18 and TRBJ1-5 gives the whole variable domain NAGVMQNPRHLVRRRGQEARLRCSPMKGHSHVYWYRQLPEEGLKFMVYLQKENIIDESGMPKERFSAEFPKEGPSILRIQQVVRGDSAAYFCASSPDREQPQHFGDGTRLSIL.

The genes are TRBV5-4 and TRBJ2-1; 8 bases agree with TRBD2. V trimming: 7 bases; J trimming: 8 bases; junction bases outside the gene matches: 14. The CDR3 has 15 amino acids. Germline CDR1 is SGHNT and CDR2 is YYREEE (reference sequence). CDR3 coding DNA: TGTGCCAGCTGGAAGGCGGGGGGCATGGGTTATGAGCAGTTCTTC. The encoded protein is CASWKAGGMGYEQFF.

CDR3 coding DNA: TGTGCCAGCAGCTTATCGCTTTCTAGCACAGATACGCAGTATTTT. It specifies CASSLSLSSTDTQYF. The chain couples TRBV7-8 to TRBJ2-3, with D unresolved. Germline-derived CDR1 and CDR2 are SGHVS and FQNEAQ. V lost 2 bases and J 0 bases, leaving 9 bases between the germline ends. This CDR3 region has 15 residues.

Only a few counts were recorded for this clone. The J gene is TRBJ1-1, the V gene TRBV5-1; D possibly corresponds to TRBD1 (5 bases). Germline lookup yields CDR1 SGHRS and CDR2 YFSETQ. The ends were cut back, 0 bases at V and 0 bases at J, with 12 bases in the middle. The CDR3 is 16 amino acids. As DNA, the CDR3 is TGCGCCAGCAGCTTGGCCGGGGCAGGTATGAACACTGAAGCTTTCTTT. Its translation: CASSLAGAGMNTEAFF.

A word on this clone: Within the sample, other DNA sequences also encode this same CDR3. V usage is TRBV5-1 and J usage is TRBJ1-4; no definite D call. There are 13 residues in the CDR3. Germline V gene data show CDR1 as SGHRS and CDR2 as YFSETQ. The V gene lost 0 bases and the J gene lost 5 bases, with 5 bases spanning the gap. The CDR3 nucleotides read TGCGCCAGCAGCTTGGACCCGAATGAAAAACTGTTTTTT. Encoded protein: CASSLDPNEKLFF.

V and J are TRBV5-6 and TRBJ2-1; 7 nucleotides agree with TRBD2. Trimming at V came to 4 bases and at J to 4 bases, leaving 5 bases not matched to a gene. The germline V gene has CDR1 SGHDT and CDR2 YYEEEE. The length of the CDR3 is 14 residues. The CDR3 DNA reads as TGTGCCAGCAGCGGAAATAGCGGGTACAATGAGCAGTTCTTC. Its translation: CASSGNSGYNEQFF.

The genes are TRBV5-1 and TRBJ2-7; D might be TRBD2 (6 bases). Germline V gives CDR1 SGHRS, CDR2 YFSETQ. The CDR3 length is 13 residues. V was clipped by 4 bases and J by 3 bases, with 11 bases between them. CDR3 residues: CASSMGLLYEQYF. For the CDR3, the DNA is TGCGCCAGCAGCATGGGACTGCTCTACGAGCAGTACTTC. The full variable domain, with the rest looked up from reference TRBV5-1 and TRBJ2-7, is KAGVTQTPRYLIKTRGQQVTLSCSPISGHRSVSWYQQTPGQGLQFLFEYFSETQRNKGNFPGRFSGRQFSNSRSEMNVSTLELGDSALYLCASSMGLLYEQYFGPGTRLTVT.

Here the CDR3 reads CASSHSGTAYNEQFF. In DNA, the CDR3 is TGTGCCAGCTCCCATAGCGGGACCGCCTACAATGAGCAGTTCTTC. The J gene is TRBJ2-1, the V gene TRBV18; 8 bases match TRBD2. Germline CDR1 is KGHSH and CDR2 is LQKENI. J gave up 2 bases and V 6 bases, and 6 bases lay outside the gene matches. The CDR3 sequence is 15 residues long.

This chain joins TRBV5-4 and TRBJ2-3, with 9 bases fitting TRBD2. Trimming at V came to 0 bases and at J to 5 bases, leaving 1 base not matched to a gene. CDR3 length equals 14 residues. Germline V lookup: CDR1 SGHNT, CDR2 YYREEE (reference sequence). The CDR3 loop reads CASSLARGGDTQYF. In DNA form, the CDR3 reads TGTGCCAGCAGCTTGGCGCGGGGGGGAGATACGCAGTATTTT.

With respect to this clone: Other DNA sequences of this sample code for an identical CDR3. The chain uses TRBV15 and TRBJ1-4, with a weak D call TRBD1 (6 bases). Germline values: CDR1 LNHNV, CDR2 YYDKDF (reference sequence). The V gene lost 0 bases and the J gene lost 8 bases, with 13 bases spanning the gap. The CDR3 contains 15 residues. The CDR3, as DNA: TGTGCCACCAGCAGAGATCGAGGGGGAGGAGAAAAACTGTTTTTT. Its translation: CATSRDRGGGEKLFF.

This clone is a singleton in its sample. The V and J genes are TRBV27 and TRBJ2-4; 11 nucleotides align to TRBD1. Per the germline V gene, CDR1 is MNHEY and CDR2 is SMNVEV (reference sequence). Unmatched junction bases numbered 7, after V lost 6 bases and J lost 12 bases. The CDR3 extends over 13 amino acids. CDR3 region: CASSRDRGDGQYF. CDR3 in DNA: TGTGCCAGCAGCCGGGACAGGGGGGATGGTCAGTACTTC.

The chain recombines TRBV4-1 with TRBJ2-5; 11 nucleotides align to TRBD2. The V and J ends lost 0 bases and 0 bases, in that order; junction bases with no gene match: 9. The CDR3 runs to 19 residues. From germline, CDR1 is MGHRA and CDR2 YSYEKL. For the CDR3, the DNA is TGCGCCAGCAGCCAAGACCTAGCGGGGGGCCTCTACTACCAAGAGACCCAGTACTTC. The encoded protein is CASSQDLAGGLYYQETQYF.

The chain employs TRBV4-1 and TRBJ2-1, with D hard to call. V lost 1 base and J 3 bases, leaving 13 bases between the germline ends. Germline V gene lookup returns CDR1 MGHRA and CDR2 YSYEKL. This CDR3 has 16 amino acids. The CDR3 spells CASSQAVPSLYNEQFF. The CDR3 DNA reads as TGCGCCAGCAGCCAAGCCGTCCCTTCCCTCTACAATGAGCAGTTCTTC.

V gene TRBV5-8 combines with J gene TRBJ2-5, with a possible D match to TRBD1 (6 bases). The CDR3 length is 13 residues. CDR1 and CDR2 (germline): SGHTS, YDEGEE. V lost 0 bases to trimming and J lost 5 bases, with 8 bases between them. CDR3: CASSLEGVETQYF. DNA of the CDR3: TGTGCCAGCAGCTTGGAGGGGGTGGAGACCCAGTACTTC.

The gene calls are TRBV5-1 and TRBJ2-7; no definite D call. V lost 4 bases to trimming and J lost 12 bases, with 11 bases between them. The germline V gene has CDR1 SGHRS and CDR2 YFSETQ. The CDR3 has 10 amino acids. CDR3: CASSPQSAYF. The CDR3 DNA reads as TGCGCCAGCAGCCCACAGTCTGCGTACTTC.

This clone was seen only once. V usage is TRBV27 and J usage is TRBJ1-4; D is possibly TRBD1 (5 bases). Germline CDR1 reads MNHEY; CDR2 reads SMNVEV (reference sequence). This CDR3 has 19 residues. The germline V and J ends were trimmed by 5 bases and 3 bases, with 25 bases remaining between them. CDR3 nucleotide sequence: TGTGCCAGCAGTCCAAATCAGTTGAGGGGCGGTTCTGCTAATGAAAAACTGTTTTTT. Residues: CASSPNQLRGGSANEKLFF.

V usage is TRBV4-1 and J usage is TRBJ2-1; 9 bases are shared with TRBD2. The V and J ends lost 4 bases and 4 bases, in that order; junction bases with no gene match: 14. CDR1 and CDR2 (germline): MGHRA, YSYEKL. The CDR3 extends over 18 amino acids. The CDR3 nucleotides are TGCGCCAGCAGCCGGGCTGCCCATAGCGGGAGAAATTACAATGAGCAGTTCTTC. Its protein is CASSRAAHSGRNYNEQFF.

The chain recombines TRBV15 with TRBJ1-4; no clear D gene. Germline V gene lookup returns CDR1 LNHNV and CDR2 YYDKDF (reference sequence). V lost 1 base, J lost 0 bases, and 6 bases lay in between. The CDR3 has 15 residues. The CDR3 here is CATSRGAATNEKLFF. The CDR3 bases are TGTGCCACCAGCAGAGGCGCAGCAACTAATGAAAAACTGTTTTTT.

The CDR3 spells CAISVQGANTEAFF. CDR3 DNA sequence: TGTGCCATCAGTGTACAGGGGGCAAACACTGAAGCTTTCTTT. This chain links TRBV10-3 with TRBJ1-1, with 9 bases lining up with TRBD1. Germline assignment: CDR1 ENHRY and CDR2 SYGVKD. V gave up 4 bases and J gave up 2 bases; unmatched junction bases: 2. The CDR3 runs 14 residues.

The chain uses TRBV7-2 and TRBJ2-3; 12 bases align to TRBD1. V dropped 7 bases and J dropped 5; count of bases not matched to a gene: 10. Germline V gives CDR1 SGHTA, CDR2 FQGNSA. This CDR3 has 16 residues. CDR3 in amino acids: CASTLPGTGGGDTQYF. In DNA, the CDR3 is TGTGCCAGCACCCTTCCGGGGACAGGGGGCGGAGATACGCAGTATTTT.

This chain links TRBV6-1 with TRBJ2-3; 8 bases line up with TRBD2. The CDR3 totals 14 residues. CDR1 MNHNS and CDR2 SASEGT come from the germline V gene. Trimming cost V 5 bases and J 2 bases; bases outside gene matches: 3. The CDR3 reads CASSTGGDTDTQYF. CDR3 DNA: TGTGCCAGCAGTACGGGGGGGGACACAGATACGCAGTATTTT.

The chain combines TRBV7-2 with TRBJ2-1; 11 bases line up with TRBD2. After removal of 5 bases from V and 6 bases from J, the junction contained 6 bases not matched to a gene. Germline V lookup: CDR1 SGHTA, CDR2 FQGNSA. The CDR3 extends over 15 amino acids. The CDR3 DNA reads TGTGCCAGCAGCCTGGGACTAGCGGAAGTCAATGAGCAGTTCTTC. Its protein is CASSLGLAEVNEQFF.

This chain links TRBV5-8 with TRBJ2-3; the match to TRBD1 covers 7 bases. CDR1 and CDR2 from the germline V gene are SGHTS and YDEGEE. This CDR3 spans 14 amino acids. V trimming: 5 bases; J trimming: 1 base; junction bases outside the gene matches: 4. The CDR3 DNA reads TGTGCCAGCAGTCCTACAGGGGGCACAGATACGCAGTATTTT. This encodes CASSPTGGTDTQYF. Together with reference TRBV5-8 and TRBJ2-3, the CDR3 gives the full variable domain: EAGVTQSPTHLIKTRGQQATLRCSPISGHTSVYWYQQALGLGLQFLLWYDEGEERNRGNFPPRFSGRQFPNYSSELNVNALELEDSALYLCASSPTGGTDTQYFGPGTRLTVL.

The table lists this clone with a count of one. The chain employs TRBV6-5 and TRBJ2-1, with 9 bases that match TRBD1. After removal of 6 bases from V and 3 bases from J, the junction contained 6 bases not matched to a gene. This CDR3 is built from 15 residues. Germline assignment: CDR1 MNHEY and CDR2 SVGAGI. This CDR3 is CASRVSGQGYNEQFF. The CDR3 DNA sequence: TGTGCCAGCAGGGTCTCGGGACAGGGCTACAATGAGCAGTTCTTC.

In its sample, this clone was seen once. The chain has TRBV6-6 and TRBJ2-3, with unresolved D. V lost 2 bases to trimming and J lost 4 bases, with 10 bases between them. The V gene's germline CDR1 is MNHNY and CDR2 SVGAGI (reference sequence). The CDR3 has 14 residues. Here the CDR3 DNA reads TGTGCCAGCAGTTACGGTGCAGGATCAGATACGCAGTATTTT. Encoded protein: CASSYGAGSDTQYF.

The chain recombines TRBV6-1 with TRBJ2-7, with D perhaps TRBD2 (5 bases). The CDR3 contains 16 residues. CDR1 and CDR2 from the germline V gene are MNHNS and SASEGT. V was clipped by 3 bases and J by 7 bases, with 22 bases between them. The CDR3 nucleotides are TGTGCCAGCAGTGACTTGCCTTGGACTGGACGAAAGGAGCAGTACTTC. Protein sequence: CASSDLPWTGRKEQYF.

CDR3 loop: CASSYRGTNEKLFF. CDR3 sequence (DNA): TGTGCCAGCTCATACAGGGGGACTAATGAAAAACTGTTTTTT. The chain carries TRBV18 and TRBJ1-4; 8 bases agree with TRBD1. Germline V gives CDR1 KGHSH, CDR2 LQKENI. Unmatched junction bases numbered 1, after V lost 5 bases and J lost 2 bases. The CDR3 sequence is 14 residues long.